The sequence of this TCR beta chain was determined in a study of CD8 T cells in ankylosing spondylitis. Libraries of TCR beta came from quantitative 5'-RACE with molecular barcodes. MiXCR was run by TCRdb on the 5' RACE reads, yielding one entry per CDR3 protein. The table shows 150,000 to 200,000 distinct CDR3 sequences, with around a tenth occurring only once. Concerning this clonotype: Antigen unknown.

Study-wide points: A TCR beta motif made of fewer than ten highly homologous variants seemed typical of ankylosing spondylitis blood. In synovial fluid and blood from reactive arthritis, some motif variants were previously reported.

CDR1 is SGHAT and CDR2 is FQNNGV in the germline V gene. The CDR3 loop spans 18 amino acids. V lost 3 bases, J lost 0 bases, and 9 bases stayed unmatched. Sequencing was carried out using blood, either unsorted or a sorted T cell fraction (not recorded which). V is TRBV11-2 and J is TRBJ2-7; 12 bases line up with TRBD2. The TCR comes from a male donor with ankylosing spondylitis or in good health (not recorded which). CDR3 DNA: TGTGCCAGCAGCTTGGGGGGACTAGCGGGTTCAACCTCCTACGAGCAGTACTTC. Translation gives CASSLGGLAGSTSYEQYF.